Presented here are 2 T cell receptor beta chains from one specimen sequenced in a study of T cell changes during pregnancy in multiple sclerosis. Here immunoSEQ multiplex PCR was the method, and the copy in TCRdb shows in-frame clones only, minus some. Counted here are approximately 65,000 clones, around 96% occurring once; the ten biggest clones make up about 2.5%. The sequencing used CD8+ T cells from peripheral blood mononuclear cells, collected after pregnancy. The receptors originated from a female donor with multiple sclerosis, enrolled in a pregnancy study.

The chain links TRBV28 to TRBJ1-5; D gene uncertain. The length of the CDR3 is 14 residues. V shed 10 bases and J shed 4 bases, with 17 bases lying between them. In germline, CDR1 is MDHEN, CDR2 SYDVKM. The CDR3 region is CATEVGNPNQPQHF. As DNA, the CDR3 is TGTGCCACCGAGGTTGGCAACCCAAATCAGCCCCAGCATTTT. The complete variable domain, with remaining parts taken from reference TRBV28 and TRBJ1-5, reads DVKVTQSSRYLVKRTGEKVFLECVQDMDHENMFWYRQDPGLGLRLIYFSYDVKMKEKGDIPEGYSVSREKKERFSLILESASTNQTSMYLCATEVGNPNQPQHFGDGTRLSIL.

The V gene is TRBV4-3, the J gene TRBJ2-7; a weak D match, TRBD1 (5 bases). Trimming removed 0 bases from V and 2 bases from J, with 11 bases in between. CDR1 is LGHNA, CDR2 YSLEER, per germline. CDR3 length: 15 residues. In DNA, the CDR3 is TGCGCCAGCAGCCAAGATTACAGGCTAACCTACGAGCAGTACTTC. Its protein product is CASSQDYRLTYEQYF.